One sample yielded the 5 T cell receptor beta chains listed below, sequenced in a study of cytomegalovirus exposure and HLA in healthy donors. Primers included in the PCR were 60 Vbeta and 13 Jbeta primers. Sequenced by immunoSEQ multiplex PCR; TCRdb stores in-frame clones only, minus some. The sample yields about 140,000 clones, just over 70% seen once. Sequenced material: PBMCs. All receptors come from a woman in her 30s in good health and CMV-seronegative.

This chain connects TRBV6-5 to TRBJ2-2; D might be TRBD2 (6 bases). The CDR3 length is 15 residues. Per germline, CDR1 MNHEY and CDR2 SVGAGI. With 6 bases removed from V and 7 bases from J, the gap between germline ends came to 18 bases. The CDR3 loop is CASRRVTGGSGELFF. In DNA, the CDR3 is TGTGCCAGCAGAAGGGTCACCGGGGGTAGCGGGGAGCTGTTTTTT.

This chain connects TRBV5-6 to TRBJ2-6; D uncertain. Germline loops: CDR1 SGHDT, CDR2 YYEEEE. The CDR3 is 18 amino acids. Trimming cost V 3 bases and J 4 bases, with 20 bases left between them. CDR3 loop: CASSSSLGHLLGANVLTF. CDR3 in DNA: TGTGCCAGCAGCTCGAGCCTGGGCCATCTGTTGGGGGCCAACGTCCTGACTTTC. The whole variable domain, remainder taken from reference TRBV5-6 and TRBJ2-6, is DAGVTQSPTHLIKTRGQQVTLRCSPKSGHDTVSWYQQALGQGPQFIFQYYEEEERQRGNFPDRFSGHQFPNYSSELNVNALLLGDSALYLCASSSSLGHLLGANVLTFGAGSRLTVL.

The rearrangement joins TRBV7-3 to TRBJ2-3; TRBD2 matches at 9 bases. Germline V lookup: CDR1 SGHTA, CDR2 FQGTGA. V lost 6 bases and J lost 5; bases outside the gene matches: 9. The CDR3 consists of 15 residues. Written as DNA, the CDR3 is TGTGCCAGCAGTTACATAGCGGGAGCCGGAGATACGCAGTATTTT. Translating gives CASSYIAGAGDTQYF.

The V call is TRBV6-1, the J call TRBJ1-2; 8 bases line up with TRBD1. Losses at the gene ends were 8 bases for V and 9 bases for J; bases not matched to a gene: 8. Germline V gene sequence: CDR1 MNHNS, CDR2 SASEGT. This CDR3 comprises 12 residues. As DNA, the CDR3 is TGTGCCAGCCGTTGGACAGGGAATCGCTACACCTTC. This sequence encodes CASRWTGNRYTF.

The CDR3 nucleotides read TGTGCCAGCAGCTTAGATTTGGACAGAGCCTTCGGCTACACCTTC. Encoded protein: CASSLDLDRAFGYTF. The V gene is TRBV11-2, the J gene TRBJ1-2; D may be TRBD1 (6 bases). V gave up 0 bases and J gave up 8 bases, with 16 bases separating them. Germline assignment: CDR1 SGHAT and CDR2 FQNNGV. The CDR3 runs to 15 residues.